The 8 T cell receptor beta chains presented below share a single source sample, sequenced in a study of cytomegalovirus exposure and HLA in healthy donors. PCR primers comprised 60 Vbeta and 13 Jbeta primers. Repertoires were generated with immunoSEQ multiplex PCR, while TCRdb's copy carries only in-frame clones and drops some. The table has more than 100,000 clones, 15% seen once. The specimen sequenced was PBMCs. The receptors stem from a woman in her late teens or twenties in good health and CMV-seronegative.

This chain joins TRBV2 and TRBJ2-1; 7 bases are shared with TRBD1. Germline-derived CDR1 and CDR2 are SNHLY and FYNNEI. The length of the CDR3 is 13 residues. V gave up 5 bases and J gave up 6 bases; unmatched junction bases: 4. The DNA for the CDR3 is TGTGCCAGCAGTCGAGACAGGGTCAATGAGCAGTTCTTC. Protein: CASSRDRVNEQFF.

The chain links TRBV2 to TRBJ2-5, with D possibly being TRBD2 (5 bases). V was trimmed by 4 bases and J by 5 bases, leaving 11 bases between them. CDR1 SNHLY and CDR2 FYNNEI come from the germline V gene. This CDR3 has 13 amino acids. The CDR3 protein is CASSVRRGETQYF. Here the CDR3 DNA reads TGTGCCAGCAGTGTACGCAGAGGGGAGACCCAGTACTTC. Together with reference TRBV2 and TRBJ2-5, the CDR3 gives the full variable domain: EPEVTQTPSHQVTQMGQEVILRCVPISNHLYFYWYRQILGQKVEFLVSFYNNEISEKSEIFDDQFSVERPDGSNFTLKIRSTKLEDSAMYFCASSVRRGETQYFGPGTRLLVL.

The sample holds a few counts of this clone. The chain links TRBV6-1 to TRBJ2-2; possibly TRBD1 for D (5 bases). The CDR3 is made up of 12 amino acids. Trimming stripped 5 bases from V and 6 bases from J, with 7 bases between. The germline gives CDR1 MNHNS, CDR2 SASEGT. CDR3 residues: CASSRTSGELFF. CDR3 DNA: TGTGCCAGCAGTCGGACATCCGGGGAGCTGTTTTTT.

CDR3 coding DNA: TGTGCCAGTAGGGCAACCGGGAACAATGAAAAACTGTTTTTT. Translating it yields CASRATGNNEKLFF. J is TRBJ1-4 and V is TRBV19; D is ambiguous. V lost 6 bases, J lost 5 bases, and 13 bases lay in between. There are 14 residues in the CDR3. In germline, CDR1 is LNHDA, CDR2 SQIVND (reference sequence). Combining the CDR3 with reference TRBV19 and TRBJ1-4 gives the whole variable domain DGGITQSPKYLFRKEGQNVTLSCEQNLNHDAMYWYRQDPGQGLRLIYYSQIVNDFQKGDIAEGYSVSREKKESFPLTVTSAQKNPTAFYLCASRATGNNEKLFFGSGTQLSVL.

As DNA, the CDR3 is TGTGCCAGCAGTGGGGACAGAGATCAGCCCCAGCATTTT. Translation gives CASSGDRDQPQHF. V and J are TRBV6-4 and TRBJ1-5; 7 bases fit TRBD1. The CDR3 consists of 13 residues. In germline, CDR1 is MRHNA, CDR2 SNTAGT. V lost 4 bases, J lost 5 bases, and 2 bases stayed unmatched.

This clone showed up just a few times. This chain uses TRBV7-2 with TRBJ2-7, with TRBD2 as a possible D gene (6 bases). With 5 bases removed from V and 0 bases from J, the gap between germline ends came to 11 bases. The germline V gene encodes CDR1 SGHTA and CDR2 FQGNSA. CDR3 length: 14 residues. CDR3 amino acids: CASSPDGSSYEQYF. The CDR3 nucleotides are TGTGCCAGCAGCCCCGACGGGAGCTCCTACGAGCAGTACTTC.

This clone was picked up a small number of times. This chain uses TRBV19 with TRBJ1-2; 7 bases are shared with TRBD1. Germline CDR1 LNHDA, CDR2 SQIVND (reference sequence). V shed 7 bases, J shed 4 bases, and the junction held 12 bases outside the gene matches. The CDR3 loop spans 15 amino acids. The CDR3: CASILDRDASYGYTF. CDR3 DNA: TGTGCCAGTATCCTCGACAGGGATGCGAGCTATGGCTACACCTTC.

This rearrangement joins TRBV7-8 to TRBJ2-7; D gene uncertain. This CDR3 comprises 13 residues. Trimming cost V 1 base and J 0 bases, with 4 bases left between them. The germline CDR1 and CDR2 sequences are SGHVS and FQNEAQ. CDR3 DNA sequence: TGTGCCAGCAGCTTAGGAGTCTCCTACGAGCAGTACTTC. Translating gives CASSLGVSYEQYF.